Detailed here is one T cell receptor (beta chain). Its antigen is currently unknown. Germline CDR1 reads SEHNR; CDR2 reads FQNEAQ (reference sequence). Between the trimmed V and J ends, which lost 6 bases and 4 bases, there was a span of 12 bases. CDR3 length: 13 residues. This sample was included in a study of cytomegalovirus exposure and HLA in healthy donors. The study, taken as a whole, reports: Indistinguishable V segments such as TRBV6-2 and TRBV6-3 were excluded. In a later analysis, the majority of CMV-associated beta chains seemingly showed HLA restriction.

The donors, nominally healthy at sampling, likely had unrecorded immune exposures. With 60 Vbeta and 13 Jbeta primers, the PCR was carried out. Measured with immunoSEQ multiplex PCR; TCRdb has only the in-frame clones, and not every one. Of tens of thousands of clones in the sample, just under 80% were seen once. This clonotype originated in a man aged 40-50 years in good health and CMV-seronegative. Input material: PBMCs. J is TRBJ1-2 and V is TRBV7-9; D might be TRBD1 (6 bases). DNA of the CDR3: TGTGCCAGCAGTTCAGGGGAAAGCTATGGCTACACCTTC. This translates into CASSSGESYGYTF.